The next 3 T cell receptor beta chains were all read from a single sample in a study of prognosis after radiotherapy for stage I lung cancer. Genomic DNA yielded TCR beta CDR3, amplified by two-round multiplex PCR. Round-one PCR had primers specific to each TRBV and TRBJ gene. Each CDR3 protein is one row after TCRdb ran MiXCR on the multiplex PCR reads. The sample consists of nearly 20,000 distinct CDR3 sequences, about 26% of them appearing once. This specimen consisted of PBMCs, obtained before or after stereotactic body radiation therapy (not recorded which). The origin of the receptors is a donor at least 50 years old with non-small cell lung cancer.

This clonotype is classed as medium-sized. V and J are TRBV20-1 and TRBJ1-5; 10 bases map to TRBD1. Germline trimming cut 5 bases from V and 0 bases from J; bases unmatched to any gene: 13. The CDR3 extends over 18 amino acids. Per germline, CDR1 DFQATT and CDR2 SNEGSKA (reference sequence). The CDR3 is CSALPPGQGPYSNQPQHF. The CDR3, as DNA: TGCAGTGCTTTACCACCGGGACAGGGGCCGTATAGCAATCAGCCCCAGCATTTT.

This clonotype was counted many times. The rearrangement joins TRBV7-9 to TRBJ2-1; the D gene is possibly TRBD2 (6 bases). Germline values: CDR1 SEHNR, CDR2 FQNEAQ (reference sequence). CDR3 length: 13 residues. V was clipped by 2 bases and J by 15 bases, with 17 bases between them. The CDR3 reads CASSLSGAKSPFF. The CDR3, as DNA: TGTGCCAGCAGCTTATCGGGAGCCAAATCCCCGTTCTTC.

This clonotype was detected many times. The CDR3 sequence is CASSQTLGTSGRNTQYF. CDR3 coding DNA: TGCGCCAGCAGCCAGACGCTGGGGACTAGCGGGAGGAATACGCAGTATTTT. The chain links TRBV4-1 to TRBJ2-3, with 15 bases that match TRBD2. V trimming: 3 bases; J trimming: 7 bases; junction bases outside the gene matches: 8. CDR3 size: 17 residues. Germline lookup yields CDR1 MGHRA and CDR2 YSYEKL.